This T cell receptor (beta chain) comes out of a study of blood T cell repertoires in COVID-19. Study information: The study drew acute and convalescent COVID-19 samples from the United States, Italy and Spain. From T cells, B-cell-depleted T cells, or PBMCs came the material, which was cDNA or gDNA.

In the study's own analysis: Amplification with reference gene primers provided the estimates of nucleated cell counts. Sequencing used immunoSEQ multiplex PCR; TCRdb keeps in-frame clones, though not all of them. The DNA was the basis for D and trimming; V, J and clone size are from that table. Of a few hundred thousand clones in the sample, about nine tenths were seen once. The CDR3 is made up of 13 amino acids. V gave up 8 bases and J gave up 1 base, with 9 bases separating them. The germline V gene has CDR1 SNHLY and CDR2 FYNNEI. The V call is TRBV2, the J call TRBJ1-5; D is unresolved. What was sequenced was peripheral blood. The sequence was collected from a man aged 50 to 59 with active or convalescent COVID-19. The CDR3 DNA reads TGTGCCAGCCTGAGTTGGAGCAATCAGCCCCAGCATTTT. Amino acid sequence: CASLSWSNQPQHF.